These 23 T cell receptor beta chains were sequenced from one sample in a study of beta chain features in type 1 diabetes. These TCRs' antigens remain unknown. Of the isolated RNA, all was reverse transcribed, and so the sequenced material was expressed TCRB transcripts. TCRdb's table, derived via immunoSEQ multiplex PCR, lists solely in-frame clones and lacks some. Among 300,000 or so clones listed, 13% to 15% were seen once. Regarding the study as a whole: TCRB CDR3s from Type 1 diabetes patients were moderately but significantly shorter in all four CD4+ subsets.

Sequenced material: naive CD4+ T cells from blood. The receptors here all came from a man younger than 45 with type 1 diabetes.

This clone has a handful of counts. The rearrangement joins TRBV7-3 to TRBJ1-1; D unresolved. This CDR3 has 14 residues. V lost 5 bases, J lost 5 bases, and 15 bases lay in between. Germline V gene data show CDR1 as SGHTA and CDR2 as FQGTGA. The CDR3 DNA sequence: TGTGCCAGCAGCCCCTACGTGAGGTCAACTGAAGCTTTCTTT. Encoded protein: CASSPYVRSTEAFF.

This clone has more than one count but fewer than ten. The chain carries TRBV25-1 and TRBJ1-5, with D unclear. CDR3 length equals 12 residues. CDR1 is MGHDK, CDR2 SYGVNS, per germline. V was pared by 4 bases and J by 10 bases, with 11 bases between. The CDR3 DNA reads TGTGCCAGCAGTGTTCCCAGTTTCCCCCAGCATTTT. Its translation is CASSVPSFPQHF.

The V gene is TRBV11-2, the J gene TRBJ2-7; 7 positions agree with TRBD2. J lost 7 bases, V lost 3 bases, and 6 bases had no gene match. Per germline, CDR1 SGHAT and CDR2 FQNNGV. The CDR3 contains 13 residues. The CDR3 protein is CASSLSRESEQYF. As DNA, the CDR3 is TGTGCCAGCAGCTTGTCGCGGGAGAGTGAGCAGTACTTC.

This clone was seen a few times. This sequence joins TRBV27 and TRBJ1-2; 8 bases align to TRBD1. The CDR3 is made up of 14 amino acids. Germline-derived CDR1 and CDR2 are MNHEY and SMNVEV (reference sequence). J gave up 4 bases and V 3 bases, and 4 bases lay outside the gene matches. The CDR3 DNA sequence: TGTGCCAGCAGTTTGACAGGGGTTAGCTATGGCTACACCTTC. This codes for CASSLTGVSYGYTF.

This chain joins TRBV15 and TRBJ2-2; 11 bases agree with TRBD2. The trim removed 8 bases at V and 1 base at J, leaving 3 bases unmatched. The CDR3 consists of 15 residues. CDR1 is LNHNV and CDR2 is YYDKDF in the germline V gene (reference sequence). In nucleotides, the CDR3 is TGTGCCACCGGCGGACTAGCGGGGAACACCGGGGAGCTGTTTTTT. Protein product: CATGGLAGNTGELFF.

This sequence joins TRBV7-9 and TRBJ1-5, with D unclear. The ends were cut back, 2 bases at V and 5 bases at J, with 7 bases in the middle. Germline loops: CDR1 SEHNR, CDR2 FQNEAQ (reference sequence). The CDR3 totals 13 residues. The chain's CDR3 is CASSLQEDQPQHF. The DNA of the CDR3 is TGTGCCAGCAGCTTACAGGAGGATCAGCCCCAGCATTTT.

This clone was detected a few times. This chain joins TRBV9 and TRBJ2-1, with D tentatively TRBD1 (6 bases). The germline V gene encodes CDR1 SGDLS and CDR2 YYNGEE. The CDR3 consists of 16 residues. V lost 4 bases to trimming and J lost 0 bases, with 14 bases between them. In nucleotides, the CDR3 is TGTGCCAGCAGCATCACCCCGGACAGCTCCTACAATGAGCAGTTCTTC. Residues: CASSITPDSSYNEQFF.

The chain uses TRBV5-1 and TRBJ1-2, with D possibly TRBD1 on 5 matching bases. Germline CDR1 SGHRS, CDR2 YFSETQ. The V end was cut by 0 bases, the J end by 8 bases, with 23 bases between. The CDR3 consists of 17 residues. CDR3 DNA sequence: TGCGCCAGCAGCTTGGATCTCGTCCCCCAGGGCCGTTACGGCTACACCTTC. This translates into CASSLDLVPQGRYGYTF. Supplemented by reference TRBV5-1 and TRBJ1-2, the full variable domain reads KAGVTQTPRYLIKTRGQQVTLSCSPISGHRSVSWYQQTPGQGLQFLFEYFSETQRNKGNFPGRFSGRQFSNSRSEMNVSTLELGDSALYLCASSLDLVPQGRYGYTFGSGTRLTVV.

The genes are TRBV6-5 and TRBJ1-2; a possible D gene is TRBD1 (6 bases). The V gene lost 5 bases and the J gene lost 2 bases, with 9 bases spanning the gap. This CDR3 contains 13 residues. CDR1 and CDR2 from the germline V gene are MNHEY and SVGAGI. The CDR3 spells CASSTGQNYGYTF. In DNA form, the CDR3 reads TGTGCCAGCAGTACCGGACAGAACTATGGCTACACCTTC.

There are a few counts of this clone. The V and J genes are TRBV6-5 and TRBJ2-5, with D possibly TRBD1 on 6 matching bases. V lost 4 bases to trimming and J lost 2 bases, with 11 bases between them. Germline V gives CDR1 MNHEY, CDR2 SVGAGI. The CDR3 extends over 14 amino acids. CDR3 bases: TGTGCCAGCAGTTCTACAGGGATTCAAGAGACCCAGTACTTC. Translating it yields CASSSTGIQETQYF.

The table lists this clone with a few counts. This rearrangement joins TRBV9 to TRBJ1-2; 7 bases line up with TRBD1. Germline V gene lookup returns CDR1 SGDLS and CDR2 YYNGEE. V trimming: 5 bases; J trimming: 6 bases; junction bases outside the gene matches: 7. This CDR3 has 13 amino acids. CDR3 sequence (DNA): TGTGCCAGCAGTCCAGACAGGGAGAATGGCTACACCTTC. Translation gives CASSPDRENGYTF.

J is TRBJ2-7 and V is TRBV4-2, with 12 bases aligning to TRBD2. This CDR3 region has 15 residues. V gave up 4 bases and J gave up 2 bases; unmatched junction bases: 3. The germline V gene encodes CDR1 LGHNA and CDR2 YNFKEQ. The CDR3 region has the DNA TGTGCCAGCAGCCTTGGACTAGCGGGACCCTACGAGCAGTACTTC. Encoded protein: CASSLGLAGPYEQYF.

This clone was counted only a few times. The V gene is TRBV7-2, the J gene TRBJ1-1; 9 nucleotides agree with TRBD1. Germline loops: CDR1 SGHTA, CDR2 FQGNSA. V was clipped by 5 bases and J by 0 bases; unmatched bases: 4. The CDR3 is 15 residues long. CDR3 residues: CASSAQGAVNTEAFF. CDR3 sequence (DNA): TGTGCCAGCAGCGCACAGGGGGCGGTGAACACTGAAGCTTTCTTT.

This clone was seen only a few times. The chain carries TRBV9 and TRBJ2-3, with TRBD1 matching 7 bases. Germline loops: CDR1 SGDLS, CDR2 YYNGEE. This CDR3 is 15 amino acids long. After removal of 4 bases from V and 1 base from J, the junction contained 6 bases not matched to a gene. The CDR3 loop is CASSKRGGGTDTQYF. As DNA, the CDR3 is TGTGCCAGCAGCAAACGAGGGGGCGGCACAGATACGCAGTATTTT.

J is TRBJ1-2 and V is TRBV5-4; D possibly corresponds to TRBD1 (6 bases). The CDR3 consists of 18 residues. The V end was cut by 0 bases, the J end by 1 base, with 19 bases between. Germline CDR1 SGHNT, CDR2 YYREEE (reference sequence). The CDR3 region is CASSLVVGQPQSNYGYTF. As DNA, the CDR3 is TGTGCCAGCAGCTTGGTCGTTGGACAGCCCCAAAGTAACTATGGCTACACCTTC.

V gene TRBV7-2 combines with J gene TRBJ2-5, with 12 bases fitting TRBD2. The CDR3 runs to 13 residues. Germline loops: CDR1 SGHTA, CDR2 FQGNSA. Trimming took 8 bases from V and 5 from J; bases not matched to a gene: 3. CDR3 loop: CASGGLAGETQYF. CDR3 DNA sequence: TGTGCCAGCGGCGGACTAGCGGGGGAGACCCAGTACTTC. Drawing the rest from reference TRBV7-2 and TRBJ2-5, the complete variable domain is GAGVSQSPSNKVTEKGKDVELRCDPISGHTALYWYRQSLGQGLEFLIYFQGNSAPDKSGLPSDRFSAERTGGSVSTLTIQRTQQEDSAVYLCASGGLAGETQYFGPGTRLLVL.

There are a few counts of this clone. This sequence joins TRBV7-9 and TRBJ2-3; 9 bases are a match to TRBD2. The CDR3 is 15 amino acids. Trimming cost V 4 bases and J 2 bases; bases outside gene matches: 4. Looked up from germline, CDR1 is SEHNR and CDR2 is FQNEAQ (reference sequence). The CDR3, as DNA: TGTGCCAGCAGCTCTAGACTAGCGGCCACAGATACGCAGTATTTT. Protein sequence: CASSSRLAATDTQYF. Filled out from reference TRBV7-9 and TRBJ2-3, the complete variable domain reads DTGVSQNPRHKITKRGQNVTFRCDPISEHNRLYWYRQTLGQGPEFLTYFQNEAQLEKSRLLSDRFSAERPKGSFSTLEIQRTEQGDSAMYLCASSSRLAATDTQYFGPGTRLTVL.

Only a few counts were recorded for this clone. Other nucleotide sequences in the sample specify the same CDR3. The rearrangement uses TRBV6-6 and TRBJ2-7; D is ambiguous. The V end was cut by 4 bases, the J end by 3 bases, with 7 bases between. Germline CDR1 reads MNHNY; CDR2 reads SVGAGI (reference sequence). The CDR3 has 12 amino acids. DNA of the CDR3: TGTGCCAGCAGTTCTAGTGGCTACGAGCAGTACTTC. Encoded protein: CASSSSGYEQYF.

This clone came up a few times. This rearrangement joins TRBV5-1 to TRBJ2-7; 7 bases agree with TRBD1. J was trimmed by 5 bases and V by 5 bases; bases with no gene match: 10. There are 14 residues in the CDR3. Germline V gives CDR1 SGHRS, CDR2 YFSETQ. The CDR3 sequence: CASSAGQVRNEQYF. For the CDR3, the DNA is TGCGCCAGCAGTGCTGGACAGGTTCGCAACGAGCAGTACTTC. The whole variable domain, filled in from reference TRBV5-1 and TRBJ2-7, reads KAGVTQTPRYLIKTRGQQVTLSCSPISGHRSVSWYQQTPGQGLQFLFEYFSETQRNKGNFPGRFSGRQFSNSRSEMNVSTLELGDSALYLCASSAGQVRNEQYFGPGTRLTVT.

V gene TRBV2 combines with J gene TRBJ2-7; 9 bases are a match to TRBD1. The germline CDR1 and CDR2 sequences are SNHLY and FYNNEI. The CDR3 contains 15 residues. J gave up 0 bases and V 3 bases, and 3 bases lay outside the gene matches. The CDR3 spells CASSEETGGSYEQYF. As DNA, the CDR3 is TGTGCCAGCAGTGAGGAGACAGGGGGCTCCTACGAGCAGTACTTC.

The CDR3 bases are TGTGCCAGCAGAAACCGAGGACTAGCGGGGTACTCCTACAATGAGCAGTTCTTC. Protein sequence: CASRNRGLAGYSYNEQFF. The chain employs TRBV7-2 and TRBJ2-1; 12 bases are a match to TRBD2. Germline trimming cut 6 bases from V and 0 bases from J; bases unmatched to any gene: 9. The CDR3 spans 18 residues. Germline V gene lookup returns CDR1 SGHTA and CDR2 FQGNSA.

This chain joins TRBV28 and TRBJ2-5; TRBD2 might be the D (6 bases). Germline-derived CDR1 and CDR2 are MDHEN and SYDVKM. Trimming took off 5 bases at V and 5 bases at J, with 6 bases between the two ends. This CDR3 is 11 amino acids long. CDR3: CASSGRETQYF. The CDR3 coding sequence is TGTGCCAGCAGTGGGAGGGAGACCCAGTACTTC.

The CDR3 reads CASSTSGTDSYEQYF. CDR3 nucleotide sequence: TGCGCCAGCAGTACCTCCGGGACAGACTCCTACGAGCAGTACTTC. V and J are TRBV5-1 and TRBJ2-7; 7 nucleotides align to TRBD1. The germline V gene encodes CDR1 SGHRS and CDR2 YFSETQ. CDR3 length: 15 residues. With V trimmed by 5 bases and J by 0 bases, 8 bases remained unmatched.